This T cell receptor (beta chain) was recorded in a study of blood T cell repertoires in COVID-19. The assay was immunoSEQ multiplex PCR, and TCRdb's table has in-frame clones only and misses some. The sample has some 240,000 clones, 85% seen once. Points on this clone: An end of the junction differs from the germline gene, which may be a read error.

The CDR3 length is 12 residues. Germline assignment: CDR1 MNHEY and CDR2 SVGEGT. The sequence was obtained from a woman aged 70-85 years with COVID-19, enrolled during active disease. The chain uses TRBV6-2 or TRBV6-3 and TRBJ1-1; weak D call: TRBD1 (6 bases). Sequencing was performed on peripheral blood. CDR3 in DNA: TGTGCCAGCAGTAACTCCGGGACAAGGGCTTTCTTT. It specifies CASSNSGTRAFF.